This T cell receptor (beta chain) was identified during a study of blood T cell repertoires in COVID-19. Study details: The origin of the acute and convalescent COVID-19 samples was the United States, Italy and Spain. T cells, B-cell-depleted T cells, or PBMCs supplied cDNA or gDNA.

Trimming pared 0 bases from V and 8 bases from J, leaving 11 bases between. The CDR3 covers 14 residues. CDR1 and CDR2 (germline): SNHLY, FYNNEI. Original processing methods: From reference gene primer amplification, estimates of nucleated cell counts were derived. TCRdb keeps only in-frame clones here, not all; method: immunoSEQ multiplex PCR. V and J calls and clone size are given by that table; D and trimming were obtained from the DNA. The data hold 140,000 or so clones, with roughly four fifths observed a single time. This receptor was obtained from a human donor in a cohort sampled during active COVID-19. The sample consisted of peripheral blood. The rearrangement joins TRBV2 to TRBJ2-1, with a possible D match to TRBD1 (5 bases). The chain's CDR3 is CASSEAVKGDEQFF. As DNA, the CDR3 is TGTGCCAGCAGTGAAGCGGTCAAAGGGGATGAGCAGTTCTTC.